These T cell receptor beta chains were read from a single sample in a study of T cell changes during pregnancy in multiple sclerosis. Method: immunoSEQ multiplex PCR; TCRdb's copy keeps in-frame clones and lacks some. The data hold 75,000 to 90,000 clones, with around nine tenths observed a single time. The source material was CD4+ T cells from peripheral blood mononuclear cells, sampled before pregnancy. The receptors here all came from a female donor with multiple sclerosis, enrolled in a pregnancy study. Each CDR3 is given with its conserved first and last residue. The D gene is left open where the match is weak. Where a row states a size, it is once, few, many or the class of an expanded clone; other rows omit it.

-,TRBJ1-1,TRBD1,TRBV14,TGTGCCAGCAGCTACCGGACAGGTGGTGAAGCTTTCTTT,CASSYRTGGEAFF
-,TRBJ1-1,TRBD1,TRBV5-8,TGTGCCAGCAGCCCGGGACAGTGGAACACTGAAGCTTTCTTT,CASSPGQWNTEAFF
few,TRBJ2-3,-,TRBV5-1,TGCGCCAGCAGCACTGGGACTGTACCTTATACGCAGTATTTT,CASSTGTVPYTQYF
-,TRBJ2-1,-,TRBV2,TGTGCCACTATAGACGCTAGCGAAAGCAATGAGCAGTTCTTC,CATIDASESNEQFF
-,TRBJ1-1,-,TRBV5-1,TGCGCCAGCAGCACTTCCAACACTGAAGCTTTCTTT,CASSTSNTEAFF
-,TRBJ2-1,TRBD2,TRBV28,TGTGCCAGCAGTGTTAGCGGGAGAATGTACAATGAGCAGTTCTTC,CASSVSGRMYNEQFF
-,TRBJ2-3,TRBD2,TRBV19,TGTGCCAGTAGTACGACTAGCGGACGCACAGATACGCAGTATTTT,CASSTTSGRTDTQYF
-,TRBJ1-5,-,TRBV18,TGTGCCAGCTCCCCGGGACACCCGAGCAATCAGCCCCAGCATTTT,CASSPGHPSNQPQHF
few,TRBJ2-3,TRBD2,TRBV5-1,TGCGCCAGCAGCTCTAGCGGGGGGGCCACAGATACGCAGTATTTT,CASSSSGGATDTQYF
-,TRBJ1-4,-,TRBV7-8,TGTGCCAGCAGCCCACGGGGGGCCCTTAATGAAAAACTGTTTTTT,CASSPRGALNEKLFF
-,TRBJ1-2,-,TRBV7-9,TGTGCCAGCAGCTTCAGGAATGATGGCTACACCTTC,CASSFRNDGYTF
-,TRBJ1-1,-,TRBV5-5,TGTGCCAGCAGCCCTCTTCACGGGGTAGGCATGAACACTGAAGCTTTCTTT,CASSPLHGVGMNTEAFF
-,TRBJ2-4,-,TRBV6-5,TGTGCCAGCAGTTACCAACAGGGAGGGCTCAAAAACATTCAGTACTTC,CASSYQQGGLKNIQYF
-,TRBJ2-7,TRBD1,TRBV6-1,TGTGCCAGCGGACAGGGGGCTTCCTACGAGCAGTACTTC,CASGQGASYEQYF
-,TRBJ1-4,TRBD1,TRBV7-6,TGTGCCAGCAGCCCAGGGACAGGGGGCGGGAGTATCAATGAAAAACTGTTTTTT,CASSPGTGGGSINEKLFF
-,TRBJ1-4,-,TRBV7-2,TGTGCCAGCAGCTTAGCGGTGAGCACTAATGAAAAACTGTTTTTT,CASSLAVSTNEKLFF
-,TRBJ2-1,-,TRBV7-6,TGTGCCAGCAGCCTACAGGGTACTGAGCAGTTCTTC,CASSLQGTEQFF
-,TRBJ1-4,-,TRBV19,TGTGCCACTCACCGGAGCCGGGGGGGTCATGAAAAACTGTTTTTT,CATHRSRGGHEKLFF
-,TRBJ2-5,TRBD1,TRBV5-4,TGTGCCAGCAGCCCACCCCAGGGGGCTGCCTCTTTGGGGACCCAGTACTTC,CASSPPQGAASLGTQYF
-,TRBJ1-2,-,TRBV30,TGTGCCTGGAGTCTACAAGGGGTGTCGGGCTATGGCTACACCTTC,CAWSLQGVSGYGYTF
-,TRBJ2-1,TRBD2,TRBV19,TGTGCCAGTAGTATAAGAGCGGGGGGGCGAGTTTGGAATGAGCAGTTCTTC,CASSIRAGGRVWNEQFF
-,TRBJ2-5,TRBD2,TRBV7-8,TGTGCCAGCAGCTTAGCGGGGCTAGCGGGGGGAAAGGAGACCCAGTACTTC,CASSLAGLAGGKETQYF
-,TRBJ1-3,TRBD1,TRBV18,TGTGCCAGCTCACCACCGTGGACAGGCAACTCTGGAAACACCATATATTTT,CASSPPWTGNSGNTIYF